This TCR beta chain was captured by sequencing in a study of T cells in Graves' hyperthyroidism and ophthalmopathy. The V gene's germline CDR1 is SGHKS and CDR2 YYEKEE (reference sequence). Deletions cut 4 bases from V and 8 bases from J, with 15 bases between. There are 14 residues in the CDR3. RNA transcripts provided the source from which TCR beta CDR3 regions were amplified. First-round RT-PCR targeting the TCR CDR3 was performed with the HTBI primer set. One entry per CDR3 protein, called by TCRdb with MiXCR from the multiplex PCR reads. The sample carries hundreds of thousands of distinct CDR3 sequences, about 20% recorded once.

The chain links TRBV5-5 to TRBJ1-4; D is perhaps TRBD1 (6 bases). The specimen sequenced was blood. The receptor was isolated from a man under 40 with Graves' ophthalmopathy. CDR3 bases: TGTGCCAGCAGCGATCCGGGGGCTTTGGAAAAACTGTTTTTT. Its translation is CASSDPGALEKLFF.